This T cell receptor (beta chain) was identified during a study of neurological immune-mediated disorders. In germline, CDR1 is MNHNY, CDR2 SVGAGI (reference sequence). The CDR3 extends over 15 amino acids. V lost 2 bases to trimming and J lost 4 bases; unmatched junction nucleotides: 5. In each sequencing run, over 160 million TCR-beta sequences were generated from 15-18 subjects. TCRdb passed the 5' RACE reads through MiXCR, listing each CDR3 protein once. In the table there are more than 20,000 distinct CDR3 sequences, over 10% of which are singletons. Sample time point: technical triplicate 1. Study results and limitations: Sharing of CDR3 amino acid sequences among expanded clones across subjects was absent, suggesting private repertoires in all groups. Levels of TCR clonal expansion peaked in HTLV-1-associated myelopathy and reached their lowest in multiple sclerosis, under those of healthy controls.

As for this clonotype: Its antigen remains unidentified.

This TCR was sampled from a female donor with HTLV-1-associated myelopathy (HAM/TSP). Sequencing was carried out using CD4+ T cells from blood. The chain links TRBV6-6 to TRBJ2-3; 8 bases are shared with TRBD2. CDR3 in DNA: TGTGCCAGCAGTTACCCCACGGGAGGGTCAGATACGCAGTATTTT. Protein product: CASSYPTGGSDTQYF.